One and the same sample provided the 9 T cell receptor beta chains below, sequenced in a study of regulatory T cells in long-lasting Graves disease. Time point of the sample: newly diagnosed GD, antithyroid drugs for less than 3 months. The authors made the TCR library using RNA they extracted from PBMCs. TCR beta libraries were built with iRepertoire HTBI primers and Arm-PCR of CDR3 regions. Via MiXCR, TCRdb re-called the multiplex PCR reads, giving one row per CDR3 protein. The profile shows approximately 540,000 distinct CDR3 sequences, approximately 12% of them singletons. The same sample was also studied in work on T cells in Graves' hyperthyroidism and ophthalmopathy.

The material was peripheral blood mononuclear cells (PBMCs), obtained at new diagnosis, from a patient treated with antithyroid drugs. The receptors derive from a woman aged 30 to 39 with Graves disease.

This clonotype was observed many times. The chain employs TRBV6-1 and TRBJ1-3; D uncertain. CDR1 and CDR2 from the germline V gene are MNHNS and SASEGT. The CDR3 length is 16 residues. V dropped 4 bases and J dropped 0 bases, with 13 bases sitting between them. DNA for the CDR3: TGTGCCAGCAGTGCCATGACCTGGGGCTCTGGAAACACCATATATTTT. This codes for CASSAMTWGSGNTIYF.

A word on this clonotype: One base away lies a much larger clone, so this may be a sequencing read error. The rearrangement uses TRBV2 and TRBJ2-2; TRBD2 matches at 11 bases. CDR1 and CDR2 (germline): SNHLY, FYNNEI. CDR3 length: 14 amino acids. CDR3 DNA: TGTGCCAGTAAATTCACTAGCGGGAGCGGGGAGCCGTTTTTT. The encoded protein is CASKFTSGSGEPFF. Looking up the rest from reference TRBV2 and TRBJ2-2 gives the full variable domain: EPEVTQTPSHQVTQMGQEVILRCVPISNHLYFYWYRQILGQKVEFLVSFYNNEISEKSEIFDDQFSVERPDGSNFTLKIRSTKLEDSAMYFCASKFTSGSGEPFFGEGSRLTVL.

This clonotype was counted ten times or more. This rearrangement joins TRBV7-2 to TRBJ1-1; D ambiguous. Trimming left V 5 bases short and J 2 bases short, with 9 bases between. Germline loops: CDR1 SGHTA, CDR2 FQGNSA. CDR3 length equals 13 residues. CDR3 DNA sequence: TGTGCCAGCAGCGTAGGTCATAACACTGAAGCTTTCTTT. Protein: CASSVGHNTEAFF.

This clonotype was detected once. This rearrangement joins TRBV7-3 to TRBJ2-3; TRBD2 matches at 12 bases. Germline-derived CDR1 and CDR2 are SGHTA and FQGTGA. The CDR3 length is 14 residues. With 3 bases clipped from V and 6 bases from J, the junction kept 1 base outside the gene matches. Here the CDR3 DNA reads TGTGCCAGCAGCTTTACTAGCGGGAGGGATACGCAGTATTTT. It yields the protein CASSFTSGRDTQYF.

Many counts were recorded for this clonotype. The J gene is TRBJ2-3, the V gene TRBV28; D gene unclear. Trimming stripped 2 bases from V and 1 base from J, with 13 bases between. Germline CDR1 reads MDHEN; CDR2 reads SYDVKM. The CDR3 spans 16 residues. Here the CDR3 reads CASSLEDRGGTDTQYF. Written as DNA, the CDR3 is TGTGCCAGCAGTTTAGAGGACCGCGGAGGCACAGATACGCAGTATTTT.

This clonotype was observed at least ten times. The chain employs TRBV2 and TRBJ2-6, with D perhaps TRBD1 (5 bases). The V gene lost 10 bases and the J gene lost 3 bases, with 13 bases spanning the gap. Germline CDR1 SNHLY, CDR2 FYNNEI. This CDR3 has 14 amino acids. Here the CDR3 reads CANTGPDGANVLTF. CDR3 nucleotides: TGTGCCAACACAGGCCCCGATGGGGCCAACGTCCTGACTTTC.

CDR3: CATSDWPKGADTQYF. The DNA of the CDR3 is TGTGCCACCAGTGATTGGCCAAAGGGGGCAGATACGCAGTATTTT. The chain links TRBV24-1 to TRBJ2-3, with D perhaps matching TRBD1 (6 bases). Trimming removed 2 bases at V and 4 bases at J, with 12 bases between. CDR3 length: 15 amino acids. Germline V lookup: CDR1 KGHDR, CDR2 SFDVKD.

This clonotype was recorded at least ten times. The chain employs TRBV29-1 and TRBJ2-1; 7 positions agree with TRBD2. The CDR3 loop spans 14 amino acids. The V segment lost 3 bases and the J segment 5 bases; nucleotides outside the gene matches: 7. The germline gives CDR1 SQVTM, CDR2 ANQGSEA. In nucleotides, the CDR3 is TGCAGCGTTGACCGAAGCGGGGTTAACAATGAGCAGTTCTTC. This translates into CSVDRSGVNNEQFF.

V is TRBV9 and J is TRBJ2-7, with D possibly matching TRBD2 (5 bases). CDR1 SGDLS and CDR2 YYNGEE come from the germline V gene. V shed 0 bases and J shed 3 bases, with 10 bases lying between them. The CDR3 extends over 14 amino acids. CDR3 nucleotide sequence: TGTGCCAGCAGCGTAGCCCCGGGAAACTACGAGCAGTACTTC. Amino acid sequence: CASSVAPGNYEQYF.